Below, 22 T cell receptor beta chains from the same sample are listed, as sequenced in a study of blood T cell repertoires in COVID-19 (dated by TCRdb to 2018 to 2020). The library was generated by the immunoSEQ multiplex PCR assay. This immuneACCESS table, as held by TCRdb, lists in-frame sequences with V and J called but not all clones. Of the missing ones, under half trace to an unresolved V gene in checked studies; the others have no known cause. Counted in this sample were 300,000 to 450,000 clones; 88% of them appeared once. Of the sample, over 0.9% is held by the ten largest clones. Sequencing used PBMCs or T cells enriched from blood (not recorded which). These receptors originate from a woman aged 30 to 39 who had been exposed to COVID-19.

The chain has TRBV25-1 and TRBJ2-3; D is unclear. CDR1 MGHDK and CDR2 SYGVNS come from the germline V gene. This CDR3 is built from 10 residues. Trimming stripped 7 bases from V and 9 bases from J, with 8 bases between. The CDR3 loop is CASINSTQYF. The CDR3, as DNA: TGTGCCAGCATCAACTCCACGCAGTATTTT.

This rearrangement joins TRBV28 to TRBJ1-5, with D possibly being TRBD1 (6 bases). The CDR3 is 14 residues long. V lost 4 bases and J lost 6, with 13 bases in between. CDR1 and CDR2 from the germline V gene are MDHEN and SYDVKM. CDR3 sequence (DNA): TGTGCCAGCAGTTCGGGACAACAAAGTCAGCCCCAGCATTTT. It codes for CASSSGQQSQPQHF.

The chain employs TRBV2 and TRBJ2-7; 7 bases are shared with TRBD2. Germline V gene sequence: CDR1 SNHLY, CDR2 FYNNEI. The J segment lost 1 base and the V segment lost 0 bases, leaving 6 bases of the junction unmatched. This CDR3 is 16 amino acids long. The CDR3 region has the DNA TGTGCCAGCAGTGAAGCTCTGGGGCGGGGGTCCTACGAGCAGTACTTC. Protein product: CASSEALGRGSYEQYF.

The chain combines TRBV28 with TRBJ2-3, with a weak D call TRBD2 (6 bases). The CDR3 extends over 14 amino acids. The V and J ends lost 5 bases and 3 bases respectively, with 12 bases between them. Germline CDR1 and CDR2: MDHEN and SYDVKM. The CDR3 sequence: CASSGGIGTDTQYF. The CDR3 coding sequence is TGTGCCAGCAGTGGGGGGATTGGGACAGATACGCAGTATTTT.

The chain has TRBV19 and TRBJ2-2, with 8 nucleotides matching TRBD1. The V gene end was trimmed by 5 bases and the J gene end by 4 bases; junction bases not matched to a gene: 6. This CDR3 region has 15 residues. Germline V gives CDR1 LNHDA, CDR2 SQIVND (reference sequence). CDR3 sequence: CASSGDRWGTGELFF. In DNA, the CDR3 is TGTGCCAGTAGTGGGGACAGGTGGGGCACCGGGGAGCTGTTTTTT. Full variable domain (outside the CDR3, taken from reference TRBV19 and TRBJ2-2): DGGITQSPKYLFRKEGQNVTLSCEQNLNHDAMYWYRQDPGQGLRLIYYSQIVNDFQKGDIAEGYSVSREKKESFPLTVTSAQKNPTAFYLCASSGDRWGTGELFFGEGSRLTVL.

The V and J genes are TRBV25-1 and TRBJ1-2; no definite D call. Germline-derived CDR1 and CDR2 are MGHDK and SYGVNS. V was clipped by 1 base and J by 5 bases, with 14 bases between them. The CDR3 spans 15 residues. Here the CDR3 reads CASSEFHSPTYGYTF. CDR3 DNA: TGTGCCAGCAGTGAATTCCACAGCCCAACATATGGCTACACCTTC.

The chain couples TRBV7-6 to TRBJ2-2, with 13 bases identical to TRBD2. CDR3 length: 15 residues. The trim removed 4 bases at V and 6 bases at J, leaving 2 bases unmatched. CDR1 is SGHVS, CDR2 FNYEAQ, per germline. The CDR3 DNA reads TGTGCCAGCAGCTCACTAGCGGGAGGGCCCGGGGAGCTGTTTTTT. Protein sequence: CASSSLAGGPGELFF.

V gene TRBV29-1 combines with J gene TRBJ2-7; 11 bases fit TRBD2. Germline values: CDR1 SQVTM, CDR2 ANQGSEA. CDR3 length: 17 amino acids. The V and J ends lost 5 bases and 6 bases, in that order; junction bases with no gene match: 18. In nucleotides, the CDR3 is TGCAGCGTTACTCTTGCCCTTACTAGCGGGAGTAGGCTCGAGCAGTACTTC. Translation: CSVTLALTSGSRLEQYF.

The genes are TRBV12-3 or TRBV12-4 and TRBJ1-4, with 9 bases matching TRBD1. Losses at the gene ends were 5 bases for V and 11 bases for J; bases not matched to a gene: 6. The CDR3 length is 13 residues. CDR3 amino acids: CASSLRQGGKLFF. In nucleotides, the CDR3 is TGTGCCAGCAGTCTGCGACAGGGGGGGAAACTGTTTTTT.

The CDR3, as DNA: TGCGCCAGCTTCCAAGCGGGAGGGCCATACGAGCAGTACTTC. Protein sequence: CASFQAGGPYEQYF. The gene calls are TRBV10-2 and TRBJ2-7; 10 positions agree with TRBD2. The germline CDR1 and CDR2 sequences are WSHSY and SAAADI. V dropped 8 bases and J dropped 4; count of bases not matched to a gene: 8. The CDR3 runs 14 residues.

The rearrangement uses TRBV27 and TRBJ1-2, with 9 bases identical to TRBD1. After removal of 6 bases from V and 6 bases from J, the junction contained 8 bases not matched to a gene. The CDR3 consists of 14 residues. Germline loops: CDR1 MNHEY, CDR2 SMNVEV (reference sequence). Here the CDR3 DNA reads TGTGCCAGCAGCGGAACAGGGGGCATAGATGGCTACACCTTC. This codes for CASSGTGGIDGYTF.

The chain combines TRBV4-2 with TRBJ2-1; no reliable D call. This CDR3 is 15 amino acids long. Germline CDR1 and CDR2: LGHNA and YNFKEQ. Trimming shortened V by 0 bases and J by 4 bases, and 10 bases separated the two germline ends. The CDR3 DNA reads TGTGCCAGCAGCCAAGATCCCGCGCTATACAATGAGCAGTTCTTC. It encodes CASSQDPALYNEQFF.

Notes on this clone: This same CDR3 is encoded by further DNA sequences in the sample. The chain employs TRBV12-3 or TRBV12-4 and TRBJ2-5; D is undetermined. The CDR3 is 12 residues long. The germline V and J ends were trimmed by 3 bases and 4 bases, with 6 bases remaining between them. DNA for the CDR3: TGTGCCAGCAGTTTTACGGGAGAGACCCAGTACTTC. This gives the protein CASSFTGETQYF.

V and J are TRBV5-1 and TRBJ2-1; D possibly corresponds to TRBD2 (6 bases). The V end lost 3 bases, the J end lost 6 bases, and 13 bases lay between the germline ends. The CDR3 runs 14 residues. Germline V gene data show CDR1 as SGHRS and CDR2 as YFSETQ. In DNA, the CDR3 is TGCGCCAGCAGCTCGAGACTAGTTTCCAATGAGCAGTTCTTC. Translated, it gives CASSSRLVSNEQFF.

This chain joins TRBV4-2 and TRBJ1-3, with TRBD1 matching over 7 bases. V was clipped by 0 bases and J by 0 bases; unmatched bases: 14. The CDR3 consists of 20 residues. Germline V gene lookup returns CDR1 LGHNA and CDR2 YNFKEQ. CDR3 amino acids: CASSQDPISGQADSGNTIYF. The CDR3 DNA reads TGTGCCAGCAGCCAAGATCCCATCAGCGGACAGGCCGACTCTGGAAACACCATATATTTT.

Of note for this clone: Other nucleotide sequences in the sample specify the same CDR3. The chain links TRBV28 to TRBJ2-7; 8 bases align to TRBD1. V trimming: 4 bases; J trimming: 3 bases; junction bases outside the gene matches: 5. Germline loops: CDR1 MDHEN, CDR2 SYDVKM. The CDR3 length is 14 residues. CDR3 DNA sequence: TGTGCCAGCAGTTCAGGACAGGGTGGCTACGAGCAGTACTTC. This encodes CASSSGQGGYEQYF.

V and J are TRBV28 and TRBJ1-4; D ambiguous. Germline V lookup: CDR1 MDHEN, CDR2 SYDVKM. This CDR3 region has 16 residues. V lost 2 bases, J lost 0 bases, and 10 bases lay in between. CDR3 DNA sequence: TGTGCCAGCAGTTTACCCCTAGCGGCAACTAATGAAAAACTGTTTTTT. Amino acids: CASSLPLAATNEKLFF.

The rearrangement joins TRBV7-3 to TRBJ2-5, with 7 bases aligning to TRBD1. This CDR3 contains 16 residues. V was pared by 2 bases and J by 0 bases, with 6 bases of the junction left unmatched. CDR1 is SGHTA and CDR2 is FQGTGA in the germline V gene. In nucleotides, the CDR3 is TGTGCCAGCAGCTTATCCGGGACAGAGAACCAAGAGACCCAGTACTTC. Protein sequence: CASSLSGTENQETQYF.

V and J are TRBV6-2 or TRBV6-3 and TRBJ2-2, with TRBD2 identical over 7 bases. The V segment lost 2 bases and the J segment 5 bases; nucleotides outside the gene matches: 8. The CDR3 loop spans 16 amino acids. CDR1 and CDR2 (germline): MNHEY, SVGEGT. The CDR3 sequence: CASSYGAGLKTGELFF. CDR3 DNA sequence: TGTGCCAGCAGTTACGGAGCGGGACTGAAGACCGGGGAGCTGTTTTTT.

The chain has TRBV3-1 (or the pseudogene TRBV3-2) and TRBJ2-7, with D perhaps matching TRBD2 (5 bases). There are 18 residues in the CDR3. CDR1 is LGHDT, CDR2 YNNKEL, per germline (reference sequence). Trimming took off 0 bases at V and 7 bases at J, with 25 bases between the two ends. CDR3 amino acids: CASSQDSMGSAIRGEQYF. CDR3 bases: TGTGCCAGCAGCCAAGATTCGATGGGAAGCGCGATTCGCGGGGAGCAGTACTTC.

This clone showed up just once. The CDR3: CASSPLRIAFF. The CDR3 DNA follows: TGTGCCAGCAGTCCCCTCAGGATAGCTTTCTTT. This sequence joins TRBV12-3 or TRBV12-4 and TRBJ1-1; D is unclear. The CDR3 is made up of 11 amino acids. Trimming left V 5 bases short and J 10 bases short, with 11 bases between.

The chain combines TRBV5-6 with TRBJ2-4; weak D call: TRBD1 (6 bases). The CDR3 is 14 residues long. Germline loops: CDR1 SGHDT, CDR2 YYEEEE. V lost 4 bases and J 4 bases, leaving 12 bases between the germline ends. The CDR3 bases are TGTGCCAGCAGCAAACTGGACAGTAAAAACATTCAGTACTTC. Translation gives CASSKLDSKNIQYF.